Many counts were recorded for the clone carrying this T cell receptor (beta chain). What it binds is not known. The data originate from a study of spatial heterogeneity in lung cancer. Study details: Sequence detection consistently recorded a greater number of beta-chain than alpha-chain sequences.

Regarding the study as a whole: Circulating ubiquitous expanded tumor TCRs were observed more frequently at resection than at follow-up.

Trimming took 2 bases from V and 7 from J, leaving 9 bases between them. Germline values: CDR1 MNHEY, CDR2 SVGEGT. This CDR3 is built from 13 residues. As for time point: sample taken at primary tumor resection. Sequencing was performed on whole RNA extracted from tumor and nontumor lung tissue, or from frozen PBMC, and the material was left unsorted. The donors comprised 60 to 85 untreated early-stage non-small cell lung cancer patients. TCR cDNA molecules were tagged individually, and each one carried a unique molecular identifier. TCRdb re-derived calls from the 5' RACE reads in MiXCR, one entry per CDR3 protein. The profile shows tens of thousands of distinct CDR3 sequences, about 5% of them singletons.

This sequence joins TRBV6-2 or TRBV6-3 and TRBJ2-1; D remains unclear. The sequence derives from a male donor with early-stage non-small cell lung cancer. Sample: PBMCs, taken at surgery. The CDR3: CASSYVSRNEQFF. The DNA for the CDR3 is TGTGCCAGCAGTTACGTGTCGAGGAATGAGCAGTTCTTC.